Each of the 17 T cell receptor beta chains below was sequenced from the same sample in a study of OX40 agonist ivuxolimab in advanced cancers. Assay: immunoSEQ multiplex PCR; the TCRdb copy retains only in-frame clones and omits some. The sample has fewer than 95,000 clones, approximately 90% seen once; the top ten hold about 7.2%. This specimen was CD4+ or CD8+ T cells sorted from blood, taken in a trial of the OX40 agonist ivuxolimab. These receptor sequences come from an adult with an advanced solid tumor such as melanoma, head and neck, liver or kidney cancer.

The chain is built from TRBV19 and TRBJ2-1; TRBD2 matches at 10 bases. CDR3 size: 17 residues. V gave up 1 base and J gave up 8 bases; unmatched junction bases: 11. CDR1 and CDR2 from the germline V gene are LNHDA and SQIVND (reference sequence). CDR3 protein: CASSIGGTGLAGDEQFF. The CDR3 DNA reads TGTGCCAGTAGTATAGGTGGTACGGGGCTAGCGGGAGATGAGCAGTTCTTC.

The CDR3 region is CASRDRGNTGELFF. Written as DNA, the CDR3 is TGTGCCAGCAGAGACAGGGGAAATACCGGGGAGCTGTTTTTT. V gene TRBV9 combines with J gene TRBJ2-2, with 8 bases fitting TRBD1. Germline V CDR1 and CDR2: SGDLS, YYNGEE. The length of the CDR3 is 14 residues. J was trimmed by 5 bases and V by 5 bases; bases with no gene match: 5.

Details on this clone: Other DNA sequences within the sample encode an identical CDR3. The V call is TRBV6-1, the J call TRBJ2-1; 7 bases match TRBD2. The CDR3 consists of 14 residues. J was trimmed by 10 bases and V by 1 base; bases with no gene match: 7. Germline V CDR1 and CDR2: MNHNS, SASEGT. CDR3 region: CASSEELASNEQFF. CDR3 DNA: TGTGCCAGCAGTGAAGAACTAGCGAGCAACGAGCAGTTCTTC.

The CDR3 region is CASSQDPRGGLEQYF. The CDR3 coding sequence is TGCGCCAGCAGCCAAGATCCCCGGGGGGGGCTCGAGCAGTACTTC. This sequence joins TRBV4-1 and TRBJ2-7, with TRBD2 matching 8 bases. The CDR3 consists of 15 residues. V trimming: 0 bases; J trimming: 6 bases; junction bases outside the gene matches: 7. Germline V CDR1 and CDR2: MGHRA, YSYEKL.

This chain links TRBV13 with TRBJ2-3; D is possibly TRBD2 (6 bases). V was cut by 4 bases and J by 0 bases, with 20 bases left in between. The CDR3 runs 18 residues. Germline CDR1 PRHDT, CDR2 FYEKMQ (reference sequence). The CDR3 sequence is CASSSEGPGPLSTDTQYF. The CDR3 bases are TGTGCCAGCAGCTCGGAGGGACCAGGCCCCCTTAGCACAGATACGCAGTATTTT. Filled out from reference TRBV13 and TRBJ2-3, the complete variable domain reads AAGVIQSPRHLIKEKRETATLKCYPIPRHDTVYWYQQGPGQDPQFLISFYEKMQSDKGSIPDRFSAQQFSDYHSELNMSSLELGDSALYFCASSSEGPGPLSTDTQYFGPGTRLTVL.

This chain connects TRBV5-8 to TRBJ2-1; TRBD1 might be the D (6 bases). Per germline, CDR1 SGHTS and CDR2 YDEGEE. Trimming cost V 10 bases and J 5 bases, with 13 bases left between them. The CDR3 loop spans 12 amino acids. CDR3 nucleotides: TGTGCCTCCACAGGGTTGGACAATGAGCAGTTCTTC. Amino acid sequence: CASTGLDNEQFF.

The chain joins TRBV13 to TRBJ2-1; no clear D gene. Germline V gene lookup returns CDR1 PRHDT and CDR2 FYEKMQ (reference sequence). Trimming removed 2 bases from V and 2 bases from J, with 13 bases in between. This CDR3 has 16 amino acids. CDR3: CASSLTRAPPYNEQFF. The CDR3, as DNA: TGTGCCAGCAGCTTAACCCGGGCTCCCCCCTACAATGAGCAGTTCTTC. Drawing the rest from reference TRBV13 and TRBJ2-1, the complete variable domain is AAGVIQSPRHLIKEKRETATLKCYPIPRHDTVYWYQQGPGQDPQFLISFYEKMQSDKGSIPDRFSAQQFSDYHSELNMSSLELGDSALYFCASSLTRAPPYNEQFFGPGTRLTVL.

This chain joins TRBV5-6 and TRBJ1-4; 7 bases match TRBD1. The CDR3 consists of 16 residues. CDR1 and CDR2 from the germline V gene are SGHDT and YYEEEE. The V gene end was trimmed by 2 bases and the J gene end by 5 bases; junction bases not matched to a gene: 9. In DNA form, the CDR3 reads TGTGCCAGCAGCTTATCGGTGGGACAGCGGAATGAAAAACTGTTTTTT. Amino acid sequence: CASSLSVGQRNEKLFF.

The V call is TRBV28, the J call TRBJ2-7; 12 bases match TRBD1. The germline V gene encodes CDR1 MDHEN and CDR2 SYDVKM. With 4 bases clipped from V and 4 bases from J, the junction kept 5 bases outside the gene matches. This CDR3 spans 15 amino acids. CDR3 sequence: CASSSPGQGAYEQYF. Written as DNA, the CDR3 is TGTGCCAGCAGTTCACCGGGACAGGGGGCATACGAGCAGTACTTC.

The genes are TRBV9 and TRBJ1-2; 7 bases line up with TRBD1. The V and J ends lost 2 bases and 0 bases, in that order; junction bases with no gene match: 1. The V gene's germline CDR1 is SGDLS and CDR2 YYNGEE. The CDR3 contains 14 residues. CDR3 DNA sequence: TGTGCCAGCAGCGTGCAGGGGGCTAACTATGGCTACACCTTC. It specifies CASSVQGANYGYTF.

This sequence joins TRBV28 and TRBJ2-7; no firm D call. Trimming removed 6 bases from V and 1 base from J, with 4 bases in between. The length of the CDR3 is 11 residues. The germline gives CDR1 MDHEN, CDR2 SYDVKM. CDR3 amino acids: CASRQSYEQYF. In DNA, the CDR3 is TGTGCCAGCAGACAGTCCTACGAGCAGTACTTC.

The chain uses TRBV7-3 and TRBJ1-2; 7 bases agree with TRBD1. The CDR3 is 16 residues long. Germline CDR1 reads SGHTA; CDR2 reads FQGTGA. J lost 8 bases, V lost 3 bases, and 15 bases had no gene match. CDR3: CASSLQGDSPNRGYTF. Written as DNA, the CDR3 is TGTGCCAGCAGCTTGCAGGGGGACTCTCCTAATCGGGGCTACACCTTC.

The chain has TRBV5-1 and TRBJ2-1; TRBD1 might be the D (5 bases). The germline V gene encodes CDR1 SGHRS and CDR2 YFSETQ. CDR3 length: 13 residues. Trimming removed 4 bases at V and 4 bases at J, with 9 bases between. The CDR3 nucleotides are TGCGCCAGCAGCGCTAAGGGGTACAATGAGCAGTTCTTC. This codes for CASSAKGYNEQFF.

The chain links TRBV6-6 to TRBJ1-2; no definite D call. This CDR3 has 12 amino acids. The germline V and J ends were trimmed by 5 bases and 4 bases, with 8 bases remaining between them. Germline lookup yields CDR1 MNHNY and CDR2 SVGAGI (reference sequence). The CDR3 DNA follows: TGTGCCAGCAGTACCTCCATCTATGGCTACACCTTC. It translates to CASSTSIYGYTF.

DNA of the CDR3: TGTGCCTGGAGCCTGAGGTTATTGAACACTATGGACTATGGCTACACCTTC. The encoded protein is CAWSLRLLNTMDYGYTF. The chain joins TRBV30 to TRBJ1-2; no reliable D call. CDR3 length equals 17 residues. With 3 bases removed from V and 3 bases from J, the gap between germline ends came to 23 bases. Looked up from germline, CDR1 is GTSNPN and CDR2 is SVGIG (reference sequence).

DNA of the CDR3: TGTGCCATCAGCGAAGTATACGCGGGGGGGGCCGGGGAGCTGTTTTTT. Protein sequence: CAISEVYAGGAGELFF. The chain carries TRBV10-3 and TRBJ2-2; the match to TRBD2 covers 9 bases. This CDR3 comprises 16 residues. V lost 6 bases, J lost 6 bases, and 11 bases stayed unmatched. Germline CDR1 is ENHRY and CDR2 is SYGVKD.

This clone was seen once. This chain connects TRBV10-1 to TRBJ2-5, with a possible D match to TRBD2 (6 bases). V dropped 5 bases and J dropped 2 bases, with 12 bases sitting between them. The germline V gene encodes CDR1 WNHNN and CDR2 SYGVQD (reference sequence). This CDR3 contains 14 residues. For the CDR3, the DNA is TGCGCCAGCAGTCCGCGGGATAATCAAGAGACCCAGTACTTC. Its protein product is CASSPRDNQETQYF.